This T cell receptor (beta chain) is drawn from a study of human T cells and chemical hapten exposure. CDR3 size: 14 residues. Germline CDR1 and CDR2: MNHEY and SVGAGI. V lost 5 bases and J lost 5; bases outside the gene matches: 7. The time point is: patch test 3, about 24 weeks after DPC sensitization. Documented treatment: therapeutic diphenylcyclopropenone sensitization with weekly scalp DPC. Separate cDNA molecules received unique molecular identifiers, which the library attached to them. TCRdb re-called the RACE reads with MiXCR, one entry per CDR3 protein. The sample carries 70,000 or so distinct CDR3 sequences, around 10% recorded once. The study, taken as a whole, reports: Each of the donors had alopecia, so their immune responses may not resemble those of healthy people. TCRs at a frequency above 1 in 1000 stayed unchanged with DPC sensitization.

Comments on this clonotype: The antigen is not known.

This sequence joins TRBV6-5 and TRBJ1-1, with TRBD1 identical over 8 bases. The sequence was collected from a woman aged 45-65 years with alopecia areata. Some clones in this sample may be carry-over from other donors' samples. The sequencing here drew on whole blood, taken in connection with sensitization to the hapten diphenylcyclopropenone (DPC). DNA for the CDR3: TGTGCCAGCAGTGAACCGGGACAGGTTACTGAAGCTTTCTTT. It yields the protein CASSEPGQVTEAFF.